This T cell receptor (beta chain) was retrieved from a study of T-cell memory formation after mild COVID-19. Overall study results and limits: Contracting CD4+ clones sat mainly in CM and EM; CD8+ in EMRA. Detection of some responders pre-infection suggested pre-existing cross-reactive memory T cells participated.

A note on this clonotype: Its antigen is not known.

The CDR3 has 14 amino acids. V was clipped by 5 bases and J by 5 bases; unmatched bases: 7. Germline V gene sequence: CDR1 SGHTA, CDR2 FQGTGA. 5'RACE, which relied on constant-segment primers, yielded TCR alpha and TCR beta cDNA libraries carrying sample barcodes and UMIs. TCRdb reanalysed the 5' RACE reads using MiXCR and keeps one entry per CDR3 protein. The repertoire holds 400,000 to 550,000 distinct CDR3 sequences, roughly 25% seen once, with around 13% in the top ten. The chain employs TRBV7-3 and TRBJ2-3; 7 positions match TRBD1. The specimen sequenced was PBMCs or a T cell subset sorted from them (not recorded which). This TCR derives from an adult woman who had mild COVID-19 (a few samples of this study predate the infection). Cell type and time point are not known. The DNA for the CDR3 is TGTGCCAGCAGCCTACAGGGGCCCCGAGATACGCAGTATTTT. It encodes CASSLQGPRDTQYF.